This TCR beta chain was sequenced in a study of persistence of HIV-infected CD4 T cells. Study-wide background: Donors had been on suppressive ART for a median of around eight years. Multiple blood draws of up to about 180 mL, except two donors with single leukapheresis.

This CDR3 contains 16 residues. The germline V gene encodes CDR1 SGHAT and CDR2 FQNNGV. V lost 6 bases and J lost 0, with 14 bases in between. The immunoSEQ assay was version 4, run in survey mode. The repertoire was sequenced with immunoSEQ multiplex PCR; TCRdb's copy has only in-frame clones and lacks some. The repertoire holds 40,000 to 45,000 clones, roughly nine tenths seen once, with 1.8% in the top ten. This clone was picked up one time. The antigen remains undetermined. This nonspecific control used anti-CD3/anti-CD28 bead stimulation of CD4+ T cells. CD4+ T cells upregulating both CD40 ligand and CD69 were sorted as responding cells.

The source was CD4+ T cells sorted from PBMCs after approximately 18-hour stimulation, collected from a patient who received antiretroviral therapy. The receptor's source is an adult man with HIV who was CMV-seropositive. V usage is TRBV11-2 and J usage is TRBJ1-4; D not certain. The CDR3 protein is CASRETTSATNEKLFF. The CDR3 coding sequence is TGTGCCAGCAGAGAGACGACTAGTGCAACTAATGAAAAACTGTTTTTT. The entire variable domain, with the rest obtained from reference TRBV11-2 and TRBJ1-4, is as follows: EAGVAQSPRYKIIEKRQSVAFWCNPISGHATLYWYQQILGQGPKLLIQFQNNGVVDDSQLPKDRFSAERLKGVDSTLKIQPAKLEDSAVYLCASRETTSATNEKLFFGSGTQLSVL.